The 9 T cell receptor beta chains below were found in one sample sequenced in a study of blood T cell repertoires in COVID-19. Method: immunoSEQ multiplex PCR; TCRdb's copy keeps in-frame clones and lacks some. The table shows more than 300,000 clones, with more than 90% occurring only once. The source material was PBMCs or T cells enriched from blood (not recorded which). The source of these receptors is a woman under 40 who had recovered from COVID-19.

The sample holds one count of this clone. This CDR3 reads CASSIVPGQGILYF. The CDR3 coding sequence is TGTGCCAGTAGTATAGTTCCGGGACAGGGGATACTGTATTTT. The V gene is TRBV19, the J gene TRBJ2-3; 10 nucleotides align to TRBD1. Trimming at V came to 1 base and at J to 14 bases, leaving 9 bases not matched to a gene. CDR1 is LNHDA, CDR2 SQIVND, per germline (reference sequence). CDR3 length: 14 amino acids.

V is TRBV9 and J is TRBJ2-3; 9 bases map to TRBD2. The CDR3 is 17 amino acids. Germline V lookup: CDR1 SGDLS, CDR2 YYNGEE. V lost 0 bases, J lost 2 bases, and 7 bases stayed unmatched. The CDR3 spells CASSVGASGTPTDTQYF. CDR3 sequence (DNA): TGTGCCAGCAGCGTAGGGGCTAGCGGGACGCCCACAGATACGCAGTATTTT.

The rearrangement uses TRBV5-6 and TRBJ2-7; tentative D call: TRBD1 (6 bases). Germline V gene data show CDR1 as SGHDT and CDR2 as YYEEEE. The CDR3 is 13 amino acids. Deletions cut 3 bases from V and 7 bases from J, with 14 bases between. The CDR3 region is CASSSGTPSEQYF. Here the CDR3 DNA reads TGTGCCAGCAGCTCCGGGACACCCTCGGAGCAGTACTTC. The variable domain in full, with the rest retrieved from reference TRBV5-6 and TRBJ2-7, is DAGVTQSPTHLIKTRGQQVTLRCSPKSGHDTVSWYQQALGQGPQFIFQYYEEEERQRGNFPDRFSGHQFPNYSSELNVNALLLGDSALYLCASSSGTPSEQYFGPGTRLTVT.

The chain uses TRBV6-5 and TRBJ2-3, with D hard to call. Germline loops: CDR1 MNHEY, CDR2 SVGAGI. The CDR3 loop spans 15 amino acids. The V gene lost 6 bases and the J gene lost 0 bases, with 13 bases spanning the gap. The CDR3 DNA is TGTGCCAGCAGCCTCCTACCGTCTAGCACAGATACGCAGTATTTT. Its protein product is CASSLLPSSTDTQYF.

The chain recombines TRBV9 with TRBJ2-1; 10 nucleotides agree with TRBD2. V was pared by 0 bases and J by 4 bases, with 16 bases of the junction left unmatched. Germline CDR1 is SGDLS and CDR2 is YYNGEE. The CDR3 has 20 amino acids. The CDR3 here is CASSVVRSLAGAGWYNEQFF. The DNA for the CDR3 is TGTGCCAGCAGCGTAGTTCGCAGTCTAGCGGGAGCAGGATGGTACAATGAGCAGTTCTTC.

This chain links TRBV5-1 with TRBJ1-1, with D possibly matching TRBD1 (5 bases). Germline V CDR1 and CDR2: SGHRS, YFSETQ. Trimming took 0 bases from V and 14 from J, leaving 17 bases between them. CDR3 size: 13 residues. The CDR3, as DNA: TGCGCCAGCAGCTTGGGTGGGGCCGAGGTTGTCTTCTTT. Residues: CASSLGGAEVVFF.

This clone has just a few counts. This chain links TRBV30 with TRBJ1-3; D remains unclear. Germline lookup yields CDR1 GTSNPN and CDR2 SVGIG (reference sequence). Trimming shortened V by 3 bases and J by 8 bases, and 20 bases separated the two germline ends. This CDR3 spans 15 amino acids. The CDR3 sequence is CAWSLPVTGMDTIYF. The CDR3 DNA is TGTGCCTGGAGCCTGCCGGTGACTGGAATGGACACCATATATTTT.

The genes are TRBV28 and TRBJ2-7; 7 nucleotides agree with TRBD1. The germline V gene encodes CDR1 MDHEN and CDR2 SYDVKM. V lost 3 bases and J lost 0; bases outside the gene matches: 11. The length of the CDR3 is 17 residues. CDR3 protein: CASSFPQQGTGSYEQYF. The CDR3 region has the DNA TGTGCCAGCAGTTTTCCCCAACAGGGGACCGGCTCCTACGAGCAGTACTTC. Supplemented by reference TRBV28 and TRBJ2-7, the full variable domain reads DVKVTQSSRYLVKRTGEKVFLECVQDMDHENMFWYRQDPGLGLRLIYFSYDVKMKEKGDIPEGYSVSREKKERFSLILESASTNQTSMYLCASSFPQQGTGSYEQYFGPGTRLTVT.

J is TRBJ2-7 and V is TRBV19; D may be TRBD1 (5 bases). Germline V gene sequence: CDR1 LNHDA, CDR2 SQIVND (reference sequence). V gave up 5 bases and J gave up 6 bases, with 14 bases separating them. The CDR3 runs 13 residues. DNA for the CDR3: TGTGCCAGTAGTCGGCAGGGCCTCGGCGAGCAGTACTTC. Translated, it gives CASSRQGLGEQYF.